Each of the 7 T cell receptor beta chains below was sequenced from the same sample in a study of blood T cell repertoires in COVID-19. TCRdb keeps only in-frame clones here, not all; method: immunoSEQ multiplex PCR. Among about 460,000 clones listed, approximately 86% were seen once. Sample: PBMCs or T cells enriched from blood (not recorded which). The receptor set was obtained from a woman aged 60 to 75 who had recovered from COVID-19.

The chain carries TRBV27 and TRBJ1-2; TRBD1 is a possible D gene (6 bases). V shed 0 bases and J shed 4 bases, with 12 bases lying between them. The length of the CDR3 is 15 residues. Germline CDR1 and CDR2: MNHEY and SMNVEV (reference sequence). The CDR3 loop is CASSLSGGHGYGYTF. CDR3 DNA: TGTGCCAGCAGTTTATCGGGGGGGCACGGCTATGGCTACACCTTC.

The V gene is TRBV5-1, the J gene TRBJ2-1, with unresolved D. CDR3 length: 15 residues. V was shortened by 4 bases and J by 0 bases, with 11 bases between the two germline ends. Per the germline V gene, CDR1 is SGHRS and CDR2 is YFSETQ. CDR3 sequence: CASSASLISYNEQFF. CDR3 coding DNA: TGCGCCAGCAGCGCGAGTCTAATCTCCTACAATGAGCAGTTCTTC. Variable domain in full (rest from reference TRBV5-1 and TRBJ2-1): KAGVTQTPRYLIKTRGQQVTLSCSPISGHRSVSWYQQTPGQGLQFLFEYFSETQRNKGNFPGRFSGRQFSNSRSEMNVSTLELGDSALYLCASSASLISYNEQFFGPGTRLTVL.

The gene calls are TRBV3-1 (or the pseudogene TRBV3-2) and TRBJ2-1; 9 bases are a match to TRBD2. V was pared by 1 base and J by 4 bases, with 8 bases of the junction left unmatched. The germline V gene encodes CDR1 LGHDT and CDR2 YNNKEL (reference sequence). There are 17 residues in the CDR3. CDR3 nucleotides: TGTGCCAGCAGCCAAGGAAGCGGGGGGAGGACTTACAATGAGCAGTTCTTC. The encoded protein is CASSQGSGGRTYNEQFF.

This clone was observed a few times. The chain employs TRBV19 and TRBJ2-6; D not certain. The CDR3 sequence is 14 residues long. The germline V and J ends were trimmed by 6 bases and 0 bases, with 6 bases remaining between them. Germline V gene sequence: CDR1 LNHDA, CDR2 SQIVND (reference sequence). The CDR3 DNA reads as TGTGCCAGTAGAAGCCGCTCTGGGGCCAACGTCCTGACTTTC. It specifies CASRSRSGANVLTF.

The chain links TRBV30 to TRBJ1-2; no clear D gene. This CDR3 comprises 16 residues. V was cut by 3 bases and J by 4 bases, with 21 bases left in between. Germline V gene lookup returns CDR1 GTSNPN and CDR2 SVGIG (reference sequence). CDR3 loop: CAWSQPNLATFYGYTF. CDR3 DNA: TGTGCCTGGAGCCAACCAAACCTAGCAACTTTCTATGGCTACACCTTC. The full variable domain, with the rest looked up from reference TRBV30 and TRBJ1-2, is SQTIHQWPATLVQPVGSPLSLECTVEGTSNPNLYWYRQAAGRGLQLLFYSVGIGQISSEVPQNLSASRPQDRQFILSSKKLLLSDSGFYLCAWSQPNLATFYGYTFGSGTRLTVV.

The rearrangement joins TRBV7-2 to TRBJ2-6; no reliable D call. The V end lost 7 bases, the J end lost 2 bases, and 9 bases lay between the germline ends. Germline V gene lookup returns CDR1 SGHTA and CDR2 FQGNSA. The CDR3 loop spans 14 amino acids. This chain's CDR3 is CASKRVAGANVLTF. The CDR3 DNA reads as TGTGCCAGCAAACGGGTCGCTGGGGCCAACGTCCTGACTTTC.

This clone appeared many times. The chain recombines TRBV19 with TRBJ2-6; no clear D. Trimming shortened V by 6 bases and J by 2 bases, and 11 bases separated the two germline ends. This CDR3 region has 15 residues. The germline V gene encodes CDR1 LNHDA and CDR2 SQIVND (reference sequence). The CDR3 protein is CASSQAPAGANVLTF. The CDR3, as DNA: TGTGCCAGTAGCCAGGCACCTGCTGGGGCCAACGTCCTGACTTTC.